This T cell receptor beta chain was profiled in a study of OX40 agonist ivuxolimab in advanced cancers. The protocol was immunoSEQ multiplex PCR, while the TCRdb copy is restricted to in-frame clones and leaves out a portion. The data contain tens of thousands of clones, almost 90% of them seen just once; the ten biggest clones take up roughly 2.9%. The ends lost 2 bases at V and 6 bases at J; junction bases unmatched: 8. CDR3 length: 15 amino acids. CDR1 SGHNT and CDR2 YENEEA come from the germline V gene. The chain employs TRBV11-3 and TRBJ1-1; 8 positions match TRBD1. The receptor comes from an adult with an advanced solid tumor such as melanoma, head and neck, liver or kidney cancer. The starting material was CD4+ or CD8+ T cells sorted from blood, obtained in a trial of the OX40 agonist ivuxolimab. The CDR3 spells CASSLSGQGGAEAFF. The CDR3 coding sequence is TGTGCCAGCAGCTTATCAGGACAGGGAGGGGCTGAAGCTTTCTTT.